The clone carrying this T cell receptor beta chain was picked up a small number of times. Its antigen is undetermined. Germline assignment: CDR1 SGHRS and CDR2 YFSETQ. This CDR3 region has 13 residues. V was shortened by 4 bases and J by 4 bases, with 8 bases between the two germline ends. The record originates from a study of CD8 T cells in ankylosing spondylitis. Overall study results and limits: Blood of patients with ankylosing spondylitis appeared to be characterized by a TCR beta motif of eight highly homologous variants.

One entry per CDR3 protein results from TCRdb running MiXCR on the 5' RACE reads. The table lists some 840,000 distinct CDR3 sequences, 12% of them singletons, with about 0.5% in the top ten. The TCR sequence derives from a male donor with ankylosing spondylitis. Sequenced sample: blood, either unsorted or a sorted T cell fraction (not recorded which). The chain is built from TRBV5-1 and TRBJ2-2, with a possible D match to TRBD2 (5 bases). In nucleotides, the CDR3 is TGCGCCAGCAGCGGGAGAGTCACCGGGGAGCTGTTTTTT. It specifies CASSGRVTGELFF.